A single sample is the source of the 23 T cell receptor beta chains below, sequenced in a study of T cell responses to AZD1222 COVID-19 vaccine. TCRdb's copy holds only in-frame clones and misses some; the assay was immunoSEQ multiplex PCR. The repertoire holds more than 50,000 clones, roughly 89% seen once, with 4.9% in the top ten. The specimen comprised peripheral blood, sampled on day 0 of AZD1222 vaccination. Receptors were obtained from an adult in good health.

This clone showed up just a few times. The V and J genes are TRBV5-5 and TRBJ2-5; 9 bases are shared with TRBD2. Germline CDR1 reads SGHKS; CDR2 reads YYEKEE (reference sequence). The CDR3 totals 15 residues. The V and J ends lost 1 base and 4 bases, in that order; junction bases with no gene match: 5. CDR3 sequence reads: CASSLTSGRRETQYF. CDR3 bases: TGTGCCAGCAGCTTGACTAGCGGGCGAAGAGAGACCCAGTACTTC. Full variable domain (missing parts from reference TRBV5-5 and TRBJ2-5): DAGVTQSPTHLIKTRGQQVTLRCSPISGHKSVSWYQQVLGQGPQFIFQYYEKEERGRGNFPDRFSARQFPNYSSELNVNALLLGDSALYLCASSLTSGRRETQYFGPGTRLLVL.

CDR3 sequence (DNA): TGTGCCATCTCCAGCTCCTATAATTCACCCCTCCACTTT. As protein: CAISSSYNSPLHF. The chain carries TRBV10-3 and TRBJ1-6; D call uncertain. Germline V gives CDR1 ENHRY, CDR2 SYGVKD. The germline V and J ends were trimmed by 8 bases and 0 bases, with 5 bases remaining between them. This CDR3 contains 13 residues.

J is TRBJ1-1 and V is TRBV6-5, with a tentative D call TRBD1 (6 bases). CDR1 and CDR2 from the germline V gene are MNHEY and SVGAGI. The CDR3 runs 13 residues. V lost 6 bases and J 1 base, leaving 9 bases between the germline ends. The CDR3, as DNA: TGTGCCAGCAGGATGGACAGGAACACTGAAGCTTTCTTT. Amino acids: CASRMDRNTEAFF.

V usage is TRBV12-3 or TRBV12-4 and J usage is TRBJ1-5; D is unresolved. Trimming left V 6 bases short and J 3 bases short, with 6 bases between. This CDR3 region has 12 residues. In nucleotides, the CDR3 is TGTGCCAGCAGCGGTCCCAATCAGCCCCAGCATTTT. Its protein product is CASSGPNQPQHF.

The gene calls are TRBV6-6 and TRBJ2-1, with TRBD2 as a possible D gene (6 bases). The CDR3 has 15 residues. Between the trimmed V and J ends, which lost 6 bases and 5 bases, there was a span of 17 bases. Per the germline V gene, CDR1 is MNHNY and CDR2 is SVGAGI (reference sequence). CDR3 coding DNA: TGTGCCAGCAGGCGGGACGGGACGCCTAACAATGAGCAGTTCTTC. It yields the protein CASRRDGTPNNEQFF.

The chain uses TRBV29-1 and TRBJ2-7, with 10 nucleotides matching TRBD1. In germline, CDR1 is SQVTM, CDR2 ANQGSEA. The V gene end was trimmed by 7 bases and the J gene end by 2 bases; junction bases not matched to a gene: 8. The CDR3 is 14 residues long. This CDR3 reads CSATGQGGTYEQYF. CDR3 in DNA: TGCAGCGCAACAGGACAGGGGGGAACCTACGAGCAGTACTTC.

CDR3 nucleotides: TGTGCCAGCTCACCGGGCTTGGGAGACACCATATATTTT. It encodes CASSPGLGDTIYF. This chain connects TRBV18 to TRBJ1-3; no clear D. V lost 3 bases and J lost 8, with 11 bases in between. Germline-derived CDR1 and CDR2 are KGHSH and LQKENI. The length of the CDR3 is 13 residues.

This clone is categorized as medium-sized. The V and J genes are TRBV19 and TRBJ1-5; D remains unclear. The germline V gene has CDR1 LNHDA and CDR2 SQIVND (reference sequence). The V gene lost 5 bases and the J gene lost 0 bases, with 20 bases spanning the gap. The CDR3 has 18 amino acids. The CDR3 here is CASSPGGGRGYSNQPQHF. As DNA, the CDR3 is TGTGCCAGTAGTCCAGGTGGAGGTCGAGGTTATAGCAATCAGCCCCAGCATTTT.

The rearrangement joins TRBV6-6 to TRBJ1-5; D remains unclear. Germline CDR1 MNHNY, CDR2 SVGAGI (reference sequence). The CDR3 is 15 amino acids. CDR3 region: CATFPWPADNQPQHF. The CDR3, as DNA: TGTGCGACGTTTCCGTGGCCGGCGGACAATCAGCCCCAGCATTTT.

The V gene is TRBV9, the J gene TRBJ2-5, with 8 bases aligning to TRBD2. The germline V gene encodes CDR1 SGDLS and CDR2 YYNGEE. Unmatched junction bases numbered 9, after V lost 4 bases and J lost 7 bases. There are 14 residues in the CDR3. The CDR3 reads CASSPQLAGRTQYF. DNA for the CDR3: TGTGCCAGCAGCCCTCAGTTAGCGGGGAGGACCCAGTACTTC.

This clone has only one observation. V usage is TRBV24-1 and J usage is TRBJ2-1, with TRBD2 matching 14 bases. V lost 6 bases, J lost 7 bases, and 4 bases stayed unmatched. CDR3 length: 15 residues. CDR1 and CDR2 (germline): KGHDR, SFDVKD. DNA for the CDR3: TGTGCCACCAGTCCGACTAGCGGGGGGGTAAATGAGCAGTTCTTC. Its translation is CATSPTSGGVNEQFF.

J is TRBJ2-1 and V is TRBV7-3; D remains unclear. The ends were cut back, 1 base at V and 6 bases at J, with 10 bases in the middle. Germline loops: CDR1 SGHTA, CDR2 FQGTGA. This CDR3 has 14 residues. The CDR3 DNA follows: TGTGCCAGCAGCTTAAGTCACTCCAGCAATGAGCAGTTCTTC. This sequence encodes CASSLSHSSNEQFF.

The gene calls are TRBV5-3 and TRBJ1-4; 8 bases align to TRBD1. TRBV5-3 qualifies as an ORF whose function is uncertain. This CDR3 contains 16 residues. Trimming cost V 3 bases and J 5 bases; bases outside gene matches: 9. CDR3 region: CARSYRPQGGNEKLFF. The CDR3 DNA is TGTGCCAGAAGCTACCGTCCACAGGGGGGGAATGAAAAACTGTTTTTT.

DNA for the CDR3: TGTGCCAGCAGCTCCATAAGAGGCTCCTACGAGCAGTACTTC. It encodes CASSSIRGSYEQYF. This sequence joins TRBV5-6 and TRBJ2-7; no firm D call. Germline assignment: CDR1 SGHDT and CDR2 YYEEEE. Trimming removed 3 bases from V and 0 bases from J, with 10 bases in between. There are 14 residues in the CDR3. The variable domain in full, completed from reference TRBV5-6 and TRBJ2-7, reads DAGVTQSPTHLIKTRGQQVTLRCSPKSGHDTVSWYQQALGQGPQFIFQYYEEEERQRGNFPDRFSGHQFPNYSSELNVNALLLGDSALYLCASSSIRGSYEQYFGPGTRLTVT.

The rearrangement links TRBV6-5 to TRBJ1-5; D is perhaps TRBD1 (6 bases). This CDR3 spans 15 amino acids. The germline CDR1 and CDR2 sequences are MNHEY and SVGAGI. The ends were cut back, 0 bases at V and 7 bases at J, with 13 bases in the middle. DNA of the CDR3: TGTGCCAGCAGTTACTCGTGGCAGGGGAAACAGCCCCAGCATTTT. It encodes CASSYSWQGKQPQHF.

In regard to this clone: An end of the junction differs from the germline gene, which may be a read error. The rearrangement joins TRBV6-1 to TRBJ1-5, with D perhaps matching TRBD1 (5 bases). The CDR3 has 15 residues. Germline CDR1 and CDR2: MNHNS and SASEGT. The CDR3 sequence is CASREDRNSNQPQHF. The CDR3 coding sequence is TGTGCCAGCAGAGAAGACAGAAATAGCAATCAGCCCCAGCATTTT.

CDR3 nucleotide sequence: TGTGCCAGCAGCTTAACGGGACAGGGAAACACTGAAGCTTTCTTT. It codes for CASSLTGQGNTEAFF. The V gene is TRBV7-6, the J gene TRBJ1-1; the match to TRBD1 covers 9 bases. This CDR3 contains 15 residues. The V and J ends lost 2 bases and 2 bases, in that order; junction bases with no gene match: 3. Germline values: CDR1 SGHVS, CDR2 FNYEAQ.

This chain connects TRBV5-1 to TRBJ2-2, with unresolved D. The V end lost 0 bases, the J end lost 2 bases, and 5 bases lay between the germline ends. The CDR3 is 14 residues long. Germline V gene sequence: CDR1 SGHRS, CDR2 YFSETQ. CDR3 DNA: TGCGCCAGCAGCTTGGGGGGAAACACCGGGGAGCTGTTTTTT. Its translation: CASSLGGNTGELFF.

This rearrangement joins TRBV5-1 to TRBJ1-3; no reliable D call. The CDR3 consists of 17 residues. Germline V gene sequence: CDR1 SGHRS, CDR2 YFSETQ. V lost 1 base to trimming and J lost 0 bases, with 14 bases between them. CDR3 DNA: TGCGCCAGCAGCTTGAAACCCCAGAAACTCTCTGGAAACACCATATATTTT. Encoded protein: CASSLKPQKLSGNTIYF.

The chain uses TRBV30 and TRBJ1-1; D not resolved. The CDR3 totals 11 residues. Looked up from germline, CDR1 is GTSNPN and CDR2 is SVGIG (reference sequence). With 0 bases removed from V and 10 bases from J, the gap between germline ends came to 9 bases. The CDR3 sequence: CAWSVQWVAFF. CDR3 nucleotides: TGTGCCTGGAGTGTTCAGTGGGTAGCTTTCTTT.

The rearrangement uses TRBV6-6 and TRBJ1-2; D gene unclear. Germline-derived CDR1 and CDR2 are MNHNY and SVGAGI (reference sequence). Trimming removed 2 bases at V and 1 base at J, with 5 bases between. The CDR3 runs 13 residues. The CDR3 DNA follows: TGTGCCAGCAGTTACGATAGTAACTATGGCTACACCTTC. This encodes CASSYDSNYGYTF.

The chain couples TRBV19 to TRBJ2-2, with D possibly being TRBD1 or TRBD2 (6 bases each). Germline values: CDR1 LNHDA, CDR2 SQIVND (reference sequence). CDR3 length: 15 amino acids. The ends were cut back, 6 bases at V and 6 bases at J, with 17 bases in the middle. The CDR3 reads CASRVGGRLAGELFF. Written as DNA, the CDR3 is TGTGCCAGTAGGGTGGGGGGCCGTCTGGCCGGGGAGCTGTTTTTT.

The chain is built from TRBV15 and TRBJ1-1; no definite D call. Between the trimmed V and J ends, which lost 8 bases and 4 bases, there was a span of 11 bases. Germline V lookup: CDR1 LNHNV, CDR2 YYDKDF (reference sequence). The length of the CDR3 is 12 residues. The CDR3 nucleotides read TGTGCCACCCTGGCTCCCGGCACTGAAGCTTTCTTT. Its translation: CATLAPGTEAFF.